A selection of T cell receptor beta chains follows, all from one sample in a study of shared clonotypes between healthy human individuals. Assay used: immunoSEQ multiplex PCR; TCRdb lists only in-frame clones, some missing. This table holds approximately 340,000 clones, 74% found once. The sequencing input was memory CD4+ T cells sorted from blood. The receptors originated from a man between 25 and 39 years old in good health. Each CDR3 is given with its conserved first and last residue. A D gene is named only where the DNA matches it firmly. Expanded clones get a size class; other rows say once, few or many, or leave the size out.

j_call	v_call	d_call	clone_size	cdr3_nt	cdr3_aa
TRBJ2-6	TRBV9	.	.	TGTGCCAGCAGCGTACTTGGCTCTGGGGCCAACGTCCTGACTTTC	CASSVLGSGANVLTF
TRBJ2-5	TRBV30	TRBD1	.	TGTGCCTGGGCACAGGGGATGTTGCGAGAGACCCAGTACTTC	CAWAQGMLRETQYF
TRBJ2-7	TRBV11-2	.	.	TGTGCCAGCCAATCGGGTTCGGGGGAGCAGTACTTC	CASQSGSGEQYF
TRBJ2-7	TRBV7-2	TRBD2	.	TGTGCCAGCACAGCGACGGGGGGGACCGTCCCCCTCGGGGCCTACGAGCAGTACTTC	CASTATGGTVPLGAYEQYF
TRBJ1-1	TRBV5-1	.	.	TGCGCCAGCAGCGTCTTGGGGTTGGACGAAGCTTTCTTT	CASSVLGLDEAFF
TRBJ2-1	TRBV7-8	TRBD2	.	TGTGCCAGCAGCTTTTTGGGGACTAGCGGATACAATGAGCAGTTCTTC	CASSFLGTSGYNEQFF
TRBJ1-4	TRBV7-2	.	.	TGTGCCAGCAGCCATGGACAGCAGGAAAAACTGTTTTTT	CASSHGQQEKLFF
TRBJ1-2	TRBV7-2	TRBD1	.	TGTGCCAGCAGCTTAGGAGGGACAGACATCTATGGCTACACCTTC	CASSLGGTDIYGYTF
TRBJ2-1	TRBV9	.	.	TGTGCCAGCAGCCGGATGTCGAACAATGAGCAGTTCTTC	CASSRMSNNEQFF
TRBJ2-7	TRBV7-2	.	many	TGTGCCAGCAGCCCTCGGAGCCGTTCCCAATGGAACGAGCAGTACTTC	CASSPRSRSQWNEQYF
TRBJ2-1	TRBV6-5	TRBD1	.	TGTGCCAGCAGTATGGACAGGGGTCCCTACAATGAGCAGTTCTTC	CASSMDRGPYNEQFF
TRBJ2-1	TRBV5-1	TRBD2	.	TGCGCCAGCATGGAACTAGCGGGAGGGGTTGAGCAGTTCTTC	CASMELAGGVEQFF
TRBJ2-5	TRBV28	.	.	TGTGCCAGCAGTTTTACGGGACCCAAAGAGACCCAGTACTTC	CASSFTGPKETQYF
TRBJ1-3	TRBV28	.	.	TGTGCCAGCAGTTTATTGGGTGCGGTCGGAAACACCATATATTTT	CASSLLGAVGNTIYF
TRBJ2-7	TRBV19	.	.	TGTGCCAGTAGTACCCAGGGCTACGAGCAGTACTTC	CASSTQGYEQYF
TRBJ2-1	TRBV28	TRBD1	few	TGTGCCAGCAAGGGGTGGACAGGGGATGAGCAGTTCTTC	CASKGWTGDEQFF
TRBJ2-2	TRBV18	.	.	TGTGCCAGCTCACCGCGGGGACAGAAGGGCACCGGGGAGCTGTTTTTT	CASSPRGQKGTGELFF
TRBJ1-1	TRBV18	.	.	TGTGCCAGCTCACCACCGTCCGGAGCTGAAGCTTTCTTT	CASSPPSGAEAFF
TRBJ2-5	TRBV6-5	.	.	TGTGCCAGCAGTTACCGGACACTAGAGGAGACCCAGTACTTC	CASSYRTLEETQYF
TRBJ2-1	TRBV29-1	.	.	TGCAGCGTTTTTGTGGCCTCAGTTGAGCAGTTCTTC	CSVFVASVEQFF
TRBJ2-2	TRBV27	.	once	TGTGCCAGCAGTTTTTCGGTCACCGGGGAGCTGTTTTTT	CASSFSVTGELFF
TRBJ2-2	TRBV4-1	.	few	TGCGCCAGCAGCCAAAGGAACACCGGGGAGCTGTTTTTT	CASSQRNTGELFF
TRBJ1-1	TRBV6-5	.	.	TGTGCCAGCAGTTACTCGTTGAACACTGAAGCTTTCTTT	CASSYSLNTEAFF
TRBJ2-2	TRBV29-1	.	.	TGCAGCGTTGGTTGGGGATGGCCCGGGGAGCTGTTTTTT	CSVGWGWPGELFF
TRBJ2-1	TRBV11-3	TRBD1	few	TGTGCCAGCAGCCCGACAGGGGTGAGTGAGCAGTTCTTC	CASSPTGVSEQFF
TRBJ1-4	TRBV7-2	.	.	TGTGCCAGTAACCGGGACGGTAATGAAAAACTGTTTTTT	CASNRDGNEKLFF
TRBJ2-5	TRBV18	.	few	TGTGCCAGCTCACCGGACACCCAAGAGACCCAGTACTTC	CASSPDTQETQYF
TRBJ2-7	TRBV20-1	.	.	TGCAGTGGAGGGAATACCTACGAGCAGTACTTC	CSGGNTYEQYF
TRBJ1-1	TRBV6-5	.	many	TGTGCCAGCGCCGGGAGAGTTATGAACACTGAAGCTTTCTTT	CASAGRVMNTEAFF
TRBJ2-3	TRBV2	.	.	TGTGCCAGCAGTGAATGGGGGGATACGCAGTATTTT	CASSEWGDTQYF
TRBJ2-5	TRBV5-1	TRBD2	.	TGCGCCAGCAGCCCGGGACTAGCGGGGCAAGAGACCCAGTACTTC	CASSPGLAGQETQYF
TRBJ2-7	TRBV18	.	.	TGTGCCAGCTCACCGGTGGACTCAGGGGAGCAGTACTTC	CASSPVDSGEQYF
TRBJ2-2	TRBV6-5	.	.	TGTGCCAGCAGTTACTCGACACAGGGTCGAGGAGAGCTGTTTTTT	CASSYSTQGRGELFF
TRBJ1-1	TRBV20-1	.	once	TGCAGTGCCATCCGGGCTGAAGCTTTCTTT	CSAIRAEAFF
TRBJ2-3	TRBV10-3	.	.	TGTGCCATCAGTGTCTCGGGAAACACAGATACGCAGTATTTT	CAISVSGNTDTQYF
TRBJ2-7	TRBV7-2	.	few	TGTGCCAGCAGCTTAGCTCCAGGCTACGAGCAGTACTTC	CASSLAPGYEQYF
TRBJ2-7	TRBV6-1	.	.	TGTGCCAGCAGTTCCCGACTGCAGACTAGGGAGTACTTC	CASSSRLQTREYF
TRBJ2-1	TRBV5-1	.	.	TGCGCCAGCAGCTTGGAACTACATTCCTACAATGAGCAGTTCTTC	CASSLELHSYNEQFF
TRBJ2-7	TRBV5-1	TRBD2	.	TGCGCCAGCAGCTTAACTAGCGGGGTTTACGAGCAGTACTTC	CASSLTSGVYEQYF
TRBJ2-7	TRBV2	.	few	TGTGCCAGCAGTGTTCAGGGCACTACCTACGAGCAGTACTTC	CASSVQGTTYEQYF
TRBJ2-1	TRBV7-9	.	.	TGTGCCAGCAGCAGGTTTATAGGAGGGGGATACAATGAGCAGTTCTTC	CASSRFIGGGYNEQFF
TRBJ1-2	TRBV15	.	few	TGTGCCACCAGCAGAGGGGGGGCGGTCCGCGGCTACACCTTC	CATSRGGAVRGYTF
TRBJ2-5	TRBV11-2	.	.	TGTGCCAGCAGCGGTACTAGCCGTGAGACCCAGTACTTC	CASSGTSRETQYF
TRBJ1-6	TRBV2	.	.	TGTGCCAGCAGTGAGAGGGGGGTGCAGGGTTCACCCCTCCACTTT	CASSERGVQGSPLHF
TRBJ2-5	TRBV30	.	.	TGTGCCTGGGGAAGACAGGTCGGGGAGACCCAGTACTTC	CAWGRQVGETQYF
TRBJ1-5	TRBV2	.	once	TGTGCCAGCAGTGAACCGCCCCCGCTGGGGGAGGCTCAGCCCCAGCATTTT	CASSEPPPLGEAQPQHF
TRBJ1-1	TRBV10-3	.	.	TGTGCCATCAGGGTAGACAAGGAAAAGAACACTGAAGCTTTCTTT	CAIRVDKEKNTEAFF
TRBJ2-3	TRBV7-9	TRBD1	.	TGTGCCAGCAGCCCCGCCGGGACAGACCTTGATACGCAGTATTTT	CASSPAGTDLDTQYF
TRBJ2-2	TRBV7-3	TRBD1	.	TGTGCCAGCAGCTCCCCCGGAGACAGGGCCGGGGAGCTGTTTTTT	CASSSPGDRAGELFF
TRBJ2-1	TRBV2	TRBD2	.	TGTGCCAGCAAAACTATAGCGGGAGATTTCTACAATGAGCAGTTCTTC	CASKTIAGDFYNEQFF
TRBJ1-5	TRBV19	.	few	TGTGCCAGTAGTATAGCACAGGCCATCAATCAGCCCCAGCATTTT	CASSIAQAINQPQHF
TRBJ2-2	TRBV4-3	.	.	TGCGCCAGCAGCCAAGTTCAGCCGAACACCGGGGAGCTGTTTTTT	CASSQVQPNTGELFF